The text below deals with one TCR beta chain. Its binding antigen is unknown. No much larger clone is present one base from it, and per-base qualities are unavailable. From the germline V gene, CDR1 is MRHNA and CDR2 is SNTAGT. The V and J ends are trimmed by 8 bases and 0 bases, leaving 14 bases between them. There are 15 amino acids in the CDR3, from cysteine to phenylalanine inclusive. Just CDR3 DNA is preserved here, 45 bases in frame from base 1. This entry comes from a study of cytomegalovirus exposure and HLA in healthy donors (TCRdb year 2017). Turning to the overall study: According to a later analysis, the roughly 120 validation repertoires were produced on the same platform as the approximately 610 repertoires of the first cohort. Along with the approximately 650-subject first cohort, a separate validation cohort of 120 different subjects was used. The study was designed to test whether signatures of past pathogen exposure could be identified by cataloging public T cell receptors. High-throughput TCR immunosequencing, statistical association of individual TCRs with disease status, and machine learning were combined to predict cytomegalovirus infection status. The paper's findings and limits, for the study overall: The study listed 150 to 200 TCR beta chains as associated with cytomegalovirus. While some public TCRs were present in many individuals, most TCR sequences turned up only very rarely across donors. The authors suggested that the approach could potentially be generalized to other disease states and immunological phenotypes. A few of the identified cytomegalovirus-associated TCR beta chains were confirmed in vitro to be specific for cytomegalovirus antigens. Of the cluster scores, 85% to 95% were above 0 in a later analysis, which found that TCRs clustered in the first cohort also tended to co-occur in the roughly 130 validation repertoires. The classifier was reported to diagnose cytomegalovirus status with high specificity and sensitivity in both the original and validation cohorts. The validation cohort had no HLA typing available for a later analysis, so co-occurrence within that cohort was assessed over all 120 or so repertoires.

The library was built by means of the immunoSEQ multiplex PCR assay. The original pipeline was this. A statistical classification framework was built for diagnosing cytomegalovirus status from the catalog of TCR beta chain sequences. TCRdb took over this immuneACCESS table, retaining in-frame rearrangements with V and J assigned. Such tables are incomplete; in checked studies, under half of the missing clones stem from an unresolved V gene, and the remainder is unexplained. Clonal size and the V and J genes are those of that table, whereas D and trimming came from the DNA. For this sample the table gives 150,000 to 200,000 clones, of which about 82% were detected only once. The ten largest clones add up to more than 1.1% of the sample. The donors belonged to the validation cohort of under 150 subjects, which was separate from the approximately 700-subject first cohort.

Sequencing was carried out using PBMCs. This clonotype was sampled from a woman in her late teens or twenties in good health and CMV-seronegative. The chain links TRBV6-4 with TRBJ2-1, with TRBD1 tentatively as D gene (6 bases match). The DNA reads TGTGCCAGCTCGCAACAGGGAAGCTCCTACAATGAGCAGTTCTTC. Its protein is CASSQQGSSYNEQFF.